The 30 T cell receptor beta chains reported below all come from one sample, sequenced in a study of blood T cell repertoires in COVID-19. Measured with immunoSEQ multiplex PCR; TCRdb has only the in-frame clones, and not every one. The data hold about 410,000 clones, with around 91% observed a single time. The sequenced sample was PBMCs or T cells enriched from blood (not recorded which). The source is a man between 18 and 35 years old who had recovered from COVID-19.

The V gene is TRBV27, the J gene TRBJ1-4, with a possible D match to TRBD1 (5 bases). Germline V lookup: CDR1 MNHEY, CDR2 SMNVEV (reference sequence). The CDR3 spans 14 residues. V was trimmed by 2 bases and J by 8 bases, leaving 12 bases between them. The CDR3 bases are TGTGCCAGCAGTTTAGTGCAGGGAAGGGAAAAACTGTTTTTT. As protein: CASSLVQGREKLFF. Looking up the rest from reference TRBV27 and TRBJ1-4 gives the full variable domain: EAQVTQNPRYLITVTGKKLTVTCSQNMNHEYMSWYRQDPGLGLRQIYYSMNVEVTDKGDVPEGYKVSRKEKRNFPLILESPSPNQTSLYFCASSLVQGREKLFFGSGTQLSVL.

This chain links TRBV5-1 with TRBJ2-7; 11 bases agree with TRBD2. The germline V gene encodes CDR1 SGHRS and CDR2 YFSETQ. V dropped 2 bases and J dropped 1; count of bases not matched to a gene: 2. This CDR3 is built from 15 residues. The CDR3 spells CASSFLAGGSYEQYF. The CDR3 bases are TGCGCCAGCAGCTTCCTAGCGGGGGGATCCTACGAGCAGTACTTC. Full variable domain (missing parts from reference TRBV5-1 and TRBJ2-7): KAGVTQTPRYLIKTRGQQVTLSCSPISGHRSVSWYQQTPGQGLQFLFEYFSETQRNKGNFPGRFSGRQFSNSRSEMNVSTLELGDSALYLCASSFLAGGSYEQYFGPGTRLTVT.

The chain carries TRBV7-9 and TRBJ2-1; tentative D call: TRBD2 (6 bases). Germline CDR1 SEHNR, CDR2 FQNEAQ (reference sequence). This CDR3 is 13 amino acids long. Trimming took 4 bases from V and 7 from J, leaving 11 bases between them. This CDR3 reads CASSYGAGNEQFF. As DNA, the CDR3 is TGTGCCAGCAGCTATGGCGCGGGGAATGAGCAGTTCTTC.

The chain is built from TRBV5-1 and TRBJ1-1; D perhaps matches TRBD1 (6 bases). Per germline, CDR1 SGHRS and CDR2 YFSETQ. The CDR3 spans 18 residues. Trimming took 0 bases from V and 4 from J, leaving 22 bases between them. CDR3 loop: CASSLGTTGLRHPTEAFF. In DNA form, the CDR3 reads TGCGCCAGCAGCTTGGGGACGACAGGCCTGCGGCACCCCACTGAAGCTTTCTTT.

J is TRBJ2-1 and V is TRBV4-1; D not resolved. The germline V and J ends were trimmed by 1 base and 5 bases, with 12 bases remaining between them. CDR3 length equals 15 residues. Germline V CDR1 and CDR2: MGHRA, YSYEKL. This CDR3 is CASSQARRLDNEQFF. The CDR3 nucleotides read TGCGCCAGCAGCCAAGCGCGGCGGCTTGACAATGAGCAGTTCTTC.

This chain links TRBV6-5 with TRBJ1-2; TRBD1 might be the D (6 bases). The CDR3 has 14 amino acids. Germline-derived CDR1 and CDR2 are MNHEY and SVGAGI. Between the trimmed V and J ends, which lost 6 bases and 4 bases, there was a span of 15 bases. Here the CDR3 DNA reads TGTGCCAGCAGGGGATCGGGGGGCAGCTATGGCTACACCTTC. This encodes CASRGSGGSYGYTF.

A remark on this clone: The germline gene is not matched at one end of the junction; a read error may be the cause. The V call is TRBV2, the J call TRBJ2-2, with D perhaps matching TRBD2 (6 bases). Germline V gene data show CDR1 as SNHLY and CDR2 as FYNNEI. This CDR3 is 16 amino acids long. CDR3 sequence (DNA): TGTGCCAGCAGGGAAGCACTAGCCACGAACACCGGGGAGCTGTTTTTT. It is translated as CASREALATNTGELFF.

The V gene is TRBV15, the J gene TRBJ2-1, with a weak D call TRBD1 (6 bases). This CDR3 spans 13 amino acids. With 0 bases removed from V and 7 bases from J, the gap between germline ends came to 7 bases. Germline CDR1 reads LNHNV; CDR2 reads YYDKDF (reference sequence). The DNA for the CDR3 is TGTGCCACCAGCAGAGACAGGGGAAATGAGCAGTTCTTC. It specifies CATSRDRGNEQFF.

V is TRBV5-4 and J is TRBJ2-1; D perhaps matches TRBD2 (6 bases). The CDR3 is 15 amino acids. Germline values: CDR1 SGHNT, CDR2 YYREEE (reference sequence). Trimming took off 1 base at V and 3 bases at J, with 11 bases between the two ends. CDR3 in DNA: TGTGCCAGCAGCTTGCGCGGGGCTCTCTACAATGAGCAGTTCTTC. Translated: CASSLRGALYNEQFF. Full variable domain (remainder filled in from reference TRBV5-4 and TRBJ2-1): ETGVTQSPTHLIKTRGQQVTLRCSSQSGHNTVSWYQQALGQGPQFIFQYYREEENGRGNFPPRFSGLQFPNYSSELNVNALELDDSALYLCASSLRGALYNEQFFGPGTRLTVL.

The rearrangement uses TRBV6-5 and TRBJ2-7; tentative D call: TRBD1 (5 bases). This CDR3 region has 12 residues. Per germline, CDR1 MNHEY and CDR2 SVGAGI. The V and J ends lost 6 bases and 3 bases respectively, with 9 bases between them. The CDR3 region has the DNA TGTGCCAGCAGGGACACCCTCTACGAGCAGTACTTC. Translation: CASRDTLYEQYF.

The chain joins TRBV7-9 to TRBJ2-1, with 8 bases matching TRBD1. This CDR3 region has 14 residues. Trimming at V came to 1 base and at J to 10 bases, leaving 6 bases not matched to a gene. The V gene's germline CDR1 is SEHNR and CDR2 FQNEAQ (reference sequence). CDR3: CASSLGTGLQEQFF. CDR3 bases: TGTGCCAGCAGCTTAGGGACAGGGTTGCAGGAGCAGTTCTTC. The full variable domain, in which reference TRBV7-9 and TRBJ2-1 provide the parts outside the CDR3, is DTGVSQNPRHKITKRGQNVTFRCDPISEHNRLYWYRQTLGQGPEFLTYFQNEAQLEKSRLLSDRFSAERPKGSFSTLEIQRTEQGDSAMYLCASSLGTGLQEQFFGPGTRLTVL.

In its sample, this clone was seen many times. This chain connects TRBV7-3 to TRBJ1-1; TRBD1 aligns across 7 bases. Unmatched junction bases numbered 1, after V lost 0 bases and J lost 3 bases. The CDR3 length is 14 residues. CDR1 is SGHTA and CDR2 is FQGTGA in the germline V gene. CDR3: CASSLTGGDTEAFF. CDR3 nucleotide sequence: TGTGCCAGCAGCTTAACAGGGGGCGACACTGAAGCTTTCTTT. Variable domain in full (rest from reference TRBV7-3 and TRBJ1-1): GAGVSQTPSNKVTEKGKYVELRCDPISGHTALYWYRQSLGQGPEFLIYFQGTGAADDSGLPNDRFFAVRPEGSVSTLKIQRTERGDSAVYLCASSLTGGDTEAFFGQGTRLTVV.

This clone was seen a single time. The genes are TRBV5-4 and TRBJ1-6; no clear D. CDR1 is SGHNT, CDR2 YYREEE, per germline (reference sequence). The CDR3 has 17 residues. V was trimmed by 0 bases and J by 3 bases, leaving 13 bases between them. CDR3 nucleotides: TGTGCCAGCAGCTTGGGGGCTTTCCAAGGCTATAATTCACCCCTCCACTTT. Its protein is CASSLGAFQGYNSPLHF.

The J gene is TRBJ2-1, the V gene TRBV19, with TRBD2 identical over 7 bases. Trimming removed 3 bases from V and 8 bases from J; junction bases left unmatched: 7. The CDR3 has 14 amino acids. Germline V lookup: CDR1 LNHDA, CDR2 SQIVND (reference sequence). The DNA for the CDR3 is TGTGCCAGTAGTATGAGGCGGGGGTCATATGAGCAGTTCTTC. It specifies CASSMRRGSYEQFF.

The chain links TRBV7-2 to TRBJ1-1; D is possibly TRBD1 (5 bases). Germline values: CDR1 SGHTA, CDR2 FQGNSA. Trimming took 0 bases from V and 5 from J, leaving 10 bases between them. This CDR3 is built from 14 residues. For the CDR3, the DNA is TGTGCCAGCAGCTTAGCCACGCGGGGGACTGAAGCTTTCTTT. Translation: CASSLATRGTEAFF.

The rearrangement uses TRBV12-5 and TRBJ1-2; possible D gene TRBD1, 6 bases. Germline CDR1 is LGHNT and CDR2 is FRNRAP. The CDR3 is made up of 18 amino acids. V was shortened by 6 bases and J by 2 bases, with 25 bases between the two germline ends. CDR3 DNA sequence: TGTGCTAGTGGCCAACTCACCCCGGGACACCAAAACAACTATGGCTACACCTTC. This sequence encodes CASGQLTPGHQNNYGYTF.

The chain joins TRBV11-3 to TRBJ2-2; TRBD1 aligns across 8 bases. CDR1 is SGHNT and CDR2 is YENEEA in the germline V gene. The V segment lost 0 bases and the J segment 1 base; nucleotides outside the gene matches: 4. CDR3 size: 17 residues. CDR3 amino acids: CASSLDAQGGNTGELFF. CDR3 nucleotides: TGTGCCAGCAGCTTAGATGCACAGGGGGGGAACACCGGGGAGCTGTTTTTT.

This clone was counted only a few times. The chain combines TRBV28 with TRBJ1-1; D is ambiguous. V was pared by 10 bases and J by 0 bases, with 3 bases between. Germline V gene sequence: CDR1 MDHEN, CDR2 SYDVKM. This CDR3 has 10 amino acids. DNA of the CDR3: TGTGCCACCTTGAACACTGAAGCTTTCTTT. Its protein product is CATLNTEAFF.

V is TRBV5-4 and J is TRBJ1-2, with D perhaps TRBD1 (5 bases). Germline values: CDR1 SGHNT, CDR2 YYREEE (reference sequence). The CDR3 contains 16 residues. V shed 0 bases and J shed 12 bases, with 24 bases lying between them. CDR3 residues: CASSLDLATAISGNTF. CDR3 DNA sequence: TGTGCCAGCAGCTTGGATCTCGCGACAGCAATTTCGGGCAACACCTTC.

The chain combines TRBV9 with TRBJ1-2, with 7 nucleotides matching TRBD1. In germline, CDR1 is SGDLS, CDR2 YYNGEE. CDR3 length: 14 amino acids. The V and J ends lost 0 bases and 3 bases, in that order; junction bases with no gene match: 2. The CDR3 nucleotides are TGTGCCAGCAGCGTAGCTACAGGGGACTATGGCTACACCTTC. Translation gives CASSVATGDYGYTF.

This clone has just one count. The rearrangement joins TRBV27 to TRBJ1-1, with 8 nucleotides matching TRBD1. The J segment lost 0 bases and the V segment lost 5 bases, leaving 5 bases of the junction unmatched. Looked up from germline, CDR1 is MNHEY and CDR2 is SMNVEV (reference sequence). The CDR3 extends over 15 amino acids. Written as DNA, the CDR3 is TGTGCCAGCAGTCCAGAGGGACAGGTGAACACTGAAGCTTTCTTT. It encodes CASSPEGQVNTEAFF.

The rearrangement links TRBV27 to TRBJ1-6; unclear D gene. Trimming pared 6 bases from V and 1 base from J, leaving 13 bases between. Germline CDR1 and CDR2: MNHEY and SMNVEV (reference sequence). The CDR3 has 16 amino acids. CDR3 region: CASSPGRVSYNSPLHF. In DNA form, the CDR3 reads TGTGCCAGCAGCCCCGGCCGGGTGTCCTATAATTCACCCCTCCACTTT.

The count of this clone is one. CDR3 sequence (DNA): TGTGCCAGCAGCGTAGAAGGGGGCAATATTGAAAAACTGTTTTTT. It encodes CASSVEGGNIEKLFF. V gene TRBV9 combines with J gene TRBJ1-4; the match to TRBD1 covers 7 bases. CDR3 length: 15 residues. Trimming cost V 0 bases and J 7 bases; bases outside gene matches: 6. The germline V gene has CDR1 SGDLS and CDR2 YYNGEE.

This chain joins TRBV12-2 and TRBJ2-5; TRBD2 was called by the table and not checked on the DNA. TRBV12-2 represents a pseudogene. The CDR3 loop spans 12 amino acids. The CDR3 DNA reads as TGTGCAAGTCGCTTAGTCCCGCGGACCCAGTACTTC. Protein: CASRLVPRTQYF.

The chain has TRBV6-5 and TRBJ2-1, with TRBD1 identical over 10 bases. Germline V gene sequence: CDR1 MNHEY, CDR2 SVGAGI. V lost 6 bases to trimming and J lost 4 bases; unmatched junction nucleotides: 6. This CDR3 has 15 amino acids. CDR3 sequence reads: CASRTTGGRYNEQFF. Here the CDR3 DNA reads TGTGCCAGCAGGACGACAGGGGGCCGATACAATGAGCAGTTCTTC.

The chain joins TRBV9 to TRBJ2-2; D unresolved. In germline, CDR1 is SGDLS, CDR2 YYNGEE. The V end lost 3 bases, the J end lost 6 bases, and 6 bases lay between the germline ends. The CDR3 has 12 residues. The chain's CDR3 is CASSGLAGELFF. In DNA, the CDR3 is TGTGCCAGCAGCGGGCTCGCCGGGGAGCTGTTTTTT.

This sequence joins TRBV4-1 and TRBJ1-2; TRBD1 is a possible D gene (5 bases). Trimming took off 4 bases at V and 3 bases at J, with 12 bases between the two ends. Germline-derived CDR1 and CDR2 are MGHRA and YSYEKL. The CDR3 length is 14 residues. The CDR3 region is CASSRYWGDYGYTF. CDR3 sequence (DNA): TGCGCCAGCAGCCGGTATTGGGGCGACTATGGCTACACCTTC.

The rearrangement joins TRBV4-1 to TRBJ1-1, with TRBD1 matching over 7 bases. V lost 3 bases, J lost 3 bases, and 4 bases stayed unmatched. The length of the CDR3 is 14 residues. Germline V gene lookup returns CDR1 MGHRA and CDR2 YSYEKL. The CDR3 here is CASSQNRGDTEAFF. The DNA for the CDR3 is TGCGCCAGCAGCCAGAACAGGGGCGACACTGAAGCTTTCTTT.

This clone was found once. CDR3 region: CASTGLPTATYEQYF. The CDR3 coding sequence is TGTGCCAGTACGGGACTTCCGACCGCCACCTACGAGCAGTACTTC. This chain links TRBV6-5 with TRBJ2-7; TRBD2 is a possible D gene (6 bases). The CDR3 contains 15 residues. The germline V and J ends were trimmed by 9 bases and 2 bases, with 20 bases remaining between them. Germline CDR1 MNHEY, CDR2 SVGAGI.

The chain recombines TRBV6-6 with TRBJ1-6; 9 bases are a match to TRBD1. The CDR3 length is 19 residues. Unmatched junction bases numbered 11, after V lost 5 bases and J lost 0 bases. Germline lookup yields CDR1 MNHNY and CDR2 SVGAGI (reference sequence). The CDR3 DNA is TGTGCCAGCAGTCGGGATTCGGACAGGGGAAGCTCCTATAATTCACCCCTCCACTTT. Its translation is CASSRDSDRGSSYNSPLHF.